Detailed here is one TCR beta chain. Sequencing used immunoSEQ multiplex PCR; TCRdb keeps in-frame clones, though not all of them. This sample has 270,000 or so clones, with 65% to 85% found just once. These data originate in a study of blood T cell repertoires in COVID-19. For the study at large: Nucleic acid was either cDNA or gDNA, and it came from T cells, B-cell-depleted T cells, or PBMCs.

CDR3 length: 18 amino acids. Germline CDR1 and CDR2: SGDLS and YYNGEE. V lost 3 bases, J lost 0 bases, and 7 bases stayed unmatched. This receptor was taken from a human donor with COVID-19, enrolled during active disease. The donor label of this sample is uncertain. This chain links TRBV9 with TRBJ2-6; the match to TRBD2 covers 9 bases. Source material: peripheral blood. The CDR3 here is CASSEAGGPFSGANVLTF. CDR3 in DNA: TGTGCCAGCAGCGAAGCGGGAGGACCCTTCTCTGGGGCCAACGTCCTGACTTTC.